This T cell receptor beta chain was sequenced in a study of shared clonotypes between healthy human individuals. As for the study in general: Each donor had three CD4 naive, three CD4 memory, two CD8 naive and one CD8 memory plate.

In regard to this clone: Antigen specificity is unknown.

V gave up 1 base and J gave up 4 bases; unmatched junction bases: 5. The germline V gene has CDR1 KGHSH and CDR2 LQKENI. There are 16 residues in the CDR3. Every one of the donors was a Caucasian adult that lived in Nashville, Tennessee. The data were produced by immunoSEQ multiplex PCR, yet TCRdb's version contains in-frame clones alone and is incomplete. The sample carries 2,500,000 or so clones, 85% to 95% recorded once. Findings of the study overall: Clonotype sharing among the donors was expected to vary with sequencing depth.

What was sequenced was naive CD4+ T cells from PBMCs. Subset denoted: CD45RA+ positively selected. The clonotype comes from a man between 18 and 29 years old in good health. Some clones in this sample may be carry-over from other donors' samples. The chain joins TRBV18 to TRBJ1-4; 8 bases line up with TRBD1. The CDR3, as DNA: TGTGCCAGCTCACCACGGGGACAGGCGCGTAATGAAAAACTGTTTTTT. Translated, it gives CASSPRGQARNEKLFF. Drawing the rest from reference TRBV18 and TRBJ1-4, the complete variable domain is NAGVMQNPRHLVRRRGQEARLRCSPMKGHSHVYWYRQLPEEGLKFMVYLQKENIIDESGMPKERFSAEFPKEGPSILRIQQVVRGDSAAYFCASSPRGQARNEKLFFGSGTQLSVL.